A selection of T cell receptor beta chains follows, all from one sample in a study of blood T cells in healthy people across ages. TCRdb processed the 5' RACE reads anew with MiXCR; each CDR3 protein has one entry. This table has 1.5 million to 2 million distinct CDR3 sequences, roughly 27% appearing once. Sequencing used blood. The receptors were gathered from a woman in her twenties or thirties in good health. The CDR3 runs from the conserved cysteine through the conserved F or W. D genes are given only for firm matches. Rows give clone size only sometimes, using once, few, many, or a class for an expanded clone.

J gene,V gene,clone size,D gene,CDR3 protein,CDR3 DNA
TRBJ2-5,TRBV20-1,.,TRBD1,CSARDRRQGMETQYF,TGCAGTGCTAGAGATAGGAGACAGGGAATGGAGACCCAGTACTTC
TRBJ2-7,TRBV4-1,many,.,CASSQEWEFTYEQYF,TGCGCCAGCAGCCAAGAATGGGAGTTCACCTACGAGCAGTACTTC
TRBJ2-1,TRBV11-2,few,TRBD1,CASSRDRIHEQFF,TGTGCCAGCAGCCGGGACAGGATCCATGAGCAGTTCTTC
TRBJ2-4,TRBV7-8,.,.,CASSLEGPGGNIQYF,TGTGCCAGCAGCTTAGAGGGGCCTGGGGGAAACATTCAGTACTTC
TRBJ2-4,TRBV6-2/TRBV6-3,many,TRBD2,CASSSSWGGNIQYF,TGTGCCAGCAGTTCCTCTTGGGGGGGGAACATTCAGTACTTC
TRBJ2-1,TRBV20-1,.,TRBD2,CSARVRLAGGNEQFF,TGCAGTGCTAGAGTTCGGCTAGCGGGGGGCAATGAGCAGTTCTTC
TRBJ1-2,TRBV5-1,few,TRBD1,CASSEFRDRVGYTF,TGCGCCAGCAGCGAGTTCCGGGACAGGGTTGGCTACACCTTC
TRBJ2-5,TRBV5-1,.,.,CASSLGRKGETQYF,TGCGCCAGCAGCTTGGGGCGGAAAGGGGAGACCCAGTACTTC
TRBJ2-1,TRBV3-1,.,.,CASSQRQGGNIQFF,TGTGCCAGCAGTCAGCGGCAGGGTGGAAACATTCAGTTCTTC
TRBJ2-5,TRBV10-3,many,TRBD2,CAIGQRDGETQYF,TGTGCCATCGGCCAGCGGGATGGGGAGACCCAGTACTTC
TRBJ1-1,TRBV7-9,.,.,CASSLGPQRDTEAFF,TGTGCCAGCAGCTTAGGACCCCAGAGGGACACTGAAGCTTTCTTT
TRBJ1-1,TRBV18,.,.,CASSPVGFFTEAFF,TGTGCCAGCTCACCGGTAGGGTTTTTCACTGAAGCTTTCTTT
TRBJ1-5,TRBV11-2,few,TRBD1,CASSFDREAQPQHF,TGTGCCAGCAGCTTTGACAGGGAGGCTCAGCCCCAGCATTTT
TRBJ2-7,TRBV27,few,TRBD2,CASSNFSGGVLYEQYF,TGTGCCAGCAGTAACTTTAGCGGGGGGGTCCTCTACGAGCAGTACTTC
TRBJ2-5,TRBV2,few,.,CASSVYGGETQYF,TGTGCCAGCAGCGTTTATGGCGGGGAGACCCAGTACTTC
TRBJ1-6,TRBV7-3,.,.,CASSLRWDSPLHF,TGTGCCAGCAGCTTACGCTGGGATTCACCCCTCCACTTT
TRBJ2-7,TRBV12-3/TRBV12-4,few,.,CASSLAGAVEQYF,TGTGCCAGCAGTTTGGCGGGGGCCGTTGAGCAGTACTTC
TRBJ2-3,TRBV12-3/TRBV12-4,.,TRBD2,CASSVGLGYTDTQYF,TGTGCCAGCAGTGTGGGACTAGGGTACACAGATACGCAGTATTTT
TRBJ2-1,TRBV29-1,.,.,CSVAQLGAVPLTDNEQFF,TGCAGCGTGGCTCAATTGGGGGCTGTACCCTTAACAGACAATGAGCAGTTCTTC
TRBJ2-1,TRBV14,few,TRBD2,CASSQAGGFGNEQFF,TGTGCCAGCAGCCAGGCGGGGGGGTTTGGCAATGAGCAGTTCTTC
TRBJ2-3,TRBV3-1,few,TRBD1,CASSRDRGGTDTQYF,TGTGCCAGCAGCCGGGACAGGGGAGGCACAGATACGCAGTATTTT
TRBJ2-7,TRBV3-1,.,TRBD1,CASSPSGTDTYEQYF,TGTGCCAGCAGCCCATCCGGGACAGATACCTACGAGCAGTACTTC
TRBJ2-7,TRBV18,many,.,CASSPQAPSYEQYF,TGTGCCAGCTCACCTCAGGCCCCCTCCTACGAGCAGTACTTC
TRBJ2-3,TRBV5-6,few,TRBD1,CASSLEAQGAIGTQYF,TGTGCCAGCAGCTTGGAGGCACAGGGGGCGATTGGTACGCAGTATTTT
TRBJ2-7,TRBV9,.,.,CASSAQGWGEHEQYF,TGTGCCAGCAGCGCCCAGGGGTGGGGGGAGCACGAGCAGTACTTC
TRBJ1-1,TRBV20-1,.,.,CSASGQGRGEAFF,TGCAGTGCTAGCGGGCAGGGCAGGGGTGAAGCTTTCTTT
TRBJ2-2,TRBV28,.,TRBD2,CASRPPSGGDTGELFF,TGTGCCAGCAGACCTCCAAGCGGGGGGGACACCGGGGAGCTGTTTTTT
TRBJ1-2,TRBV29-1,.,.,CSVPLTGGYTF,TGCAGCGTCCCCCTTACCGGTGGCTACACCTTC
TRBJ2-7,TRBV20-1,once,TRBD1,CSVSPQDRGREQYF,TGCAGTGTTAGCCCCCAGGACAGGGGGCGCGAGCAGTACTTC
TRBJ1-1,TRBV12-3/TRBV12-4,.,.,CASSLHVGGGSSTEAFF,TGTGCCAGCAGTTTACACGTCGGTGGGGGCAGTAGCACTGAAGCTTTCTTT
TRBJ2-7,TRBV20-1,.,.,CSARQEFSYEQYF,TGCAGTGCTAGACAGGAATTCTCCTACGAGCAGTACTTC
TRBJ2-5,TRBV10-3,many,TRBD2,CASRTSGGQETQYF,TGTGCCTCCCGGACTAGCGGGGGCCAAGAGACCCAGTACTTC
TRBJ2-2,TRBV5-4,.,.,CASSGLVASGELFF,TGTGCCAGCAGCGGCCTTGTGGCGTCCGGGGAGCTGTTTTTT
TRBJ1-1,TRBV11-2,.,TRBD1,CASSSRPQGASTEAFF,TGTGCCAGCAGCTCCCGACCACAGGGGGCGAGCACTGAAGCTTTCTTT
TRBJ1-1,TRBV3-1,.,.,CASSHSGVNTEAFF,TGTGCCAGCAGCCACAGTGGGGTGAACACTGAAGCTTTCTTT
TRBJ2-7,TRBV7-8,.,.,CASSLDSSTYEQYF,TGTGCCAGCAGCTTAGACAGTTCCACCTACGAGCAGTACTTC
TRBJ1-5,TRBV12-3/TRBV12-4,few,.,CASGRSRNQPQHF,TGTGCCAGCGGCCGCAGTCGCAATCAGCCCCAGCATTTT
TRBJ1-2,TRBV24-1,many,.,CATSTHGQPYGYTF,TGTGCCACCAGTACTCACGGCCAACCATATGGCTACACCTTC
TRBJ2-7,TRBV20-1,many,.,CSARSAGNSYEQYF,TGCAGTGCTAGATCGGCAGGCAATTCCTACGAGCAGTACTTC
TRBJ2-1,TRBV5-1,.,TRBD2,CASSREGLGLYNEQFF,TGCGCCAGCAGCCGGGAGGGACTAGGGCTTTACAATGAGCAGTTCTTC
TRBJ1-5,TRBV12-3/TRBV12-4,.,.,CASSTGGNRGGQPQHF,TGTGCCAGCAGTACAGGAGGGAATCGGGGCGGTCAGCCCCAGCATTTT
TRBJ1-5,TRBV18,.,TRBD1,CAGSLDRDRNQPQHF,TGTGCCGGCTCCCTCGACAGGGATCGAAATCAGCCCCAGCATTTT
TRBJ2-3,TRBV30,.,TRBD1,CAWRFRDSIPDTQYF,TGTGCCTGGAGATTTCGGGACAGCATCCCAGATACGCAGTATTTT
TRBJ1-4,TRBV7-6,few,.,CASSLSRRYEKLFF,TGTGCCAGCAGCTTATCGAGAAGGTATGAAAAACTGTTTTTT
TRBJ1-4,TRBV6-1,.,.,CASSPSGQGATNEKRFF,TGTGCCAGCAGTCCTTCTGGGCAGGGTGCAACTAATGAAAAACGGTTTTTT
TRBJ2-4,TRBV3-1,.,TRBD2,CAGSQDLASGDEQYF,TGTGCCGGCAGCCAAGATTTAGCTAGCGGAGATGAGCAGTACTTC
TRBJ1-6,TRBV29-1,.,.,CSARRGAKGDSPLHF,TGCAGCGCACGACGGGGGGCGAAAGGAGATTCACCCCTCCACTTT
TRBJ2-5,TRBV7-2,many,.,CASSLDGPQGTQYF,TGTGCCAGCAGCTTAGATGGGCCCCAGGGGACCCAGTACTTC